Presented here are 27 T cell receptor beta chains from one specimen sequenced in a study of T cells after yellow fever vaccination. One entry per CDR3 protein, called by TCRdb with MiXCR from the 5' RACE reads. This sample has hundreds of thousands of distinct CDR3 sequences, with just over 20% found just once. Source: PBMCs, taken approximately 22 days after the first yellow fever vaccination. The source of these receptors is a man aged 18 to 35 who received the YFV17D yellow fever vaccine.

This clonotype was counted only a few times. V gene TRBV28 combines with J gene TRBJ2-5; perhaps TRBD1 as D (6 bases). The germline V and J ends were trimmed by 7 bases and 1 base, with 13 bases remaining between them. There are 14 residues in the CDR3. CDR1 is MDHEN and CDR2 is SYDVKM in the germline V gene. The CDR3 loop is CASKPQGLQETQYF. Here the CDR3 DNA reads TGTGCCAGCAAACCGCAGGGGCTCCAAGAGACCCAGTACTTC.

This clonotype has ten or more counts. The chain employs TRBV5-1 and TRBJ2-3, with unresolved D. The V and J ends lost 3 bases and 2 bases respectively, with 7 bases between them. This CDR3 is built from 13 residues. CDR1 and CDR2 (germline): SGHRS, YFSETQ. The CDR3 nucleotides read TGCGCCAGCAGCTCATCCAACACAGATACGCAGTATTTT. Encoded protein: CASSSSNTDTQYF.

This clonotype was counted between two and nine times. The junction and the germline gene differ at one end; a read error may be behind it. The chain employs TRBV2 and TRBJ2-7, with 7 bases aligning to TRBD1. The CDR3 extends over 12 amino acids. Germline lookup yields CDR1 SNHLY and CDR2 FYNNEI. The CDR3 coding sequence is TGTGCCGGATCCTTCGTCCCCGGGACAGACCTCTTC. This translates into CAGSFVPGTDLF.

The V gene is TRBV11-2, the J gene TRBJ1-2; the D gene is possibly TRBD1 (6 bases). The CDR3 is made up of 14 amino acids. The V and J ends lost 0 bases and 7 bases respectively, with 12 bases between them. Germline loops: CDR1 SGHAT, CDR2 FQNNGV. The CDR3 spells CASSLDQGLAGYTF. The CDR3 coding sequence is TGTGCCAGCAGCTTAGACCAGGGGTTGGCTGGCTACACCTTC. Full variable domain (rest looked up from reference TRBV11-2 and TRBJ1-2): EAGVAQSPRYKIIEKRQSVAFWCNPISGHATLYWYQQILGQGPKLLIQFQNNGVVDDSQLPKDRFSAERLKGVDSTLKIQPAKLEDSAVYLCASSLDQGLAGYTFGSGTRLTVV.

This chain connects TRBV20-1 to TRBJ2-7, with 7 nucleotides matching TRBD1. This CDR3 region has 15 residues. The germline V gene encodes CDR1 DFQATT and CDR2 SNEGSKA (reference sequence). V was pared by 0 bases and J by 3 bases, with 8 bases of the junction left unmatched. CDR3 nucleotide sequence: TGCAGTGCTAGAGATTTCCGGGACAGACGCTACGAGCAGTACTTC. Translated, it gives CSARDFRDRRYEQYF.

The chain is built from TRBV7-9 and TRBJ2-5, with D hard to call. The V gene's germline CDR1 is SEHNR and CDR2 FQNEAQ (reference sequence). Trimming stripped 5 bases from V and 3 bases from J, with 19 bases between. This CDR3 region has 16 residues. CDR3 residues: CASSLAPQTYKETQYF. The CDR3 nucleotides are TGTGCCAGCAGCCTTGCGCCTCAAACCTACAAAGAGACCCAGTACTTC. Based on the CDR3 plus reference TRBV7-9 and TRBJ2-5, the full variable domain is DTGVSQNPRHKITKRGQNVTFRCDPISEHNRLYWYRQTLGQGPEFLTYFQNEAQLEKSRLLSDRFSAERPKGSFSTLEIQRTEQGDSAMYLCASSLAPQTYKETQYFGPGTRLLVL.

This clonotype has more than one count but fewer than ten. V is TRBV11-2 and J is TRBJ2-5; 8 nucleotides match TRBD2. Germline-derived CDR1 and CDR2 are SGHAT and FQNNGV. J gave up 3 bases and V 5 bases, and 8 bases lay outside the gene matches. The CDR3 has 15 residues. The CDR3 sequence: CASSNTGTREETQYF. The CDR3 nucleotides are TGTGCCAGCAGCAACACCGGGACTAGGGAAGAGACCCAGTACTTC.

The chain joins TRBV5-1 to TRBJ2-1; D unresolved. The V end was cut by 0 bases, the J end by 0 bases, with 10 bases between. The germline V gene encodes CDR1 SGHRS and CDR2 YFSETQ. This CDR3 comprises 16 residues. CDR3 bases: TGCGCCAGCAGCTTGGCAGATAGTACCTCCTACAATGAGCAGTTCTTC. Protein: CASSLADSTSYNEQFF.

The CDR3 region has the DNA TGTGCCAGCAGTACTAGACAGGCCTACACCTTC. Translating gives CASSTRQAYTF. V and J are TRBV12-3 or TRBV12-4 and TRBJ1-2, with D possibly being TRBD1 (6 bases). The germline V and J ends were trimmed by 5 bases and 10 bases, with 11 bases remaining between them. The CDR3 is 11 residues long.

The CDR3 sequence is CASSLAGRRGTGELFF. CDR3 bases: TGTGCCAGCAGCTTAGCAGGCCGACGCGGCACCGGGGAGCTGTTTTTT. The V gene is TRBV11-2, the J gene TRBJ2-2; D gene ambiguous. This CDR3 spans 16 amino acids. Germline V CDR1 and CDR2: SGHAT, FQNNGV. Trimming left V 1 base short and J 4 bases short, with 13 bases between.

This chain uses TRBV10-2 with TRBJ2-5; the match to TRBD1 covers 7 bases. V gave up 6 bases and J gave up 4 bases; unmatched junction bases: 5. The length of the CDR3 is 13 residues. From germline, CDR1 is WSHSY and CDR2 SAAADI. This CDR3 is CASRRGPGETQYF. Here the CDR3 DNA reads TGCGCCAGCAGAAGGGGGCCCGGAGAGACCCAGTACTTC.

The table lists this clonotype with a few counts. The chain carries TRBV12-3 or TRBV12-4 and TRBJ1-6; no definite D call. V gave up 0 bases and J gave up 7 bases, with 4 bases separating them. The CDR3 is 13 amino acids. CDR3 loop: CASSLAVNSPLHF. DNA for the CDR3: TGTGCCAGCAGTTTAGCCGTGAATTCACCCCTCCACTTT.

CDR3 nucleotide sequence: TGCAGTGCTAGTACAGGGGGCGCGGGAGATACGCAGTATTTT. Residues: CSASTGGAGDTQYF. The rearrangement joins TRBV20-1 to TRBJ2-3; TRBD1 agrees at 9 bases. Germline assignment: CDR1 DFQATT and CDR2 SNEGSKA (reference sequence). With V trimmed by 3 bases and J by 5 bases, 6 bases remained unmatched. The CDR3 is 14 amino acids.

The CDR3 spells CSASRGGAQETQYF. Here the CDR3 DNA reads TGCAGTGCTAGCCGCGGGGGGGCTCAAGAGACCCAGTACTTC. The chain employs TRBV20-1 and TRBJ2-5; 9 nucleotides line up with TRBD2. Germline CDR1 and CDR2: DFQATT and SNEGSKA (reference sequence). The CDR3 is 14 amino acids. V trimming: 3 bases; J trimming: 2 bases; junction bases outside the gene matches: 4.

This clonotype has a handful of counts. V is TRBV28 and J is TRBJ2-5; 9 bases match TRBD2. The V gene's germline CDR1 is MDHEN and CDR2 SYDVKM. The CDR3 spans 17 residues. After removal of 3 bases from V and 5 bases from J, the junction contained 13 bases not matched to a gene. The CDR3 DNA reads as TGTGCCAGCAGTTTGCAGCGGGGGGCCGAGGGAGGCGAGACCCAGTACTTC. Translation: CASSLQRGAEGGETQYF.

This clonotype was found many times. This rearrangement joins TRBV9 to TRBJ2-3, with D unresolved. The CDR3 has 15 residues. The V gene's germline CDR1 is SGDLS and CDR2 YYNGEE. The V end lost 2 bases, the J end lost 5 bases, and 15 bases lay between the germline ends. CDR3 in amino acids: CASSVGPQGGDTQYF. The CDR3 DNA reads TGTGCCAGCAGCGTCGGGCCCCAAGGCGGAGATACGCAGTATTTT.

A few counts support this clonotype. The V gene is TRBV9, the J gene TRBJ2-1; D is ambiguous. V shed 0 bases and J shed 2 bases, with 9 bases lying between them. The CDR3 covers 15 residues. The germline V gene encodes CDR1 SGDLS and CDR2 YYNGEE. DNA for the CDR3: TGTGCCAGCAGCGTAGAGTCTGCTACCTACAATGAGCAGTTCTTC. As protein: CASSVESATYNEQFF.

Only a few counts were recorded for this clonotype. This chain joins TRBV7-6 and TRBJ2-1; tentative D call: TRBD1 (6 bases). CDR3 length: 15 amino acids. V was cut by 7 bases and J by 5 bases, with 18 bases left in between. The germline CDR1 and CDR2 sequences are SGHVS and FNYEAQ. The CDR3 loop is CASTEGGVWNNEQFF. The CDR3, as DNA: TGTGCCAGCACCGAAGGGGGAGTTTGGAACAATGAGCAGTTCTTC. Full variable domain (missing parts from reference TRBV7-6 and TRBJ2-1): GAGVSQSPRYKVTKRGQDVALRCDPISGHVSLYWYRQALGQGPEFLTYFNYEAQQDKSGLPNDRFSAERPEGSISTLTIQRTEQRDSAMYRCASTEGGVWNNEQFFGPGTRLTVL.

As regards this clonotype: A much more abundant neighbour one base away suggests this may be a read error. This chain links TRBV12-3 or TRBV12-4 with TRBJ2-6; D gene ambiguous. CDR3 length equals 13 residues. V was trimmed by 3 bases and J by 3 bases, leaving 3 bases between them. CDR3 sequence: CASSLNGANVLTF. DNA of the CDR3: TGTGCCAGCAGTTTGAATGGGGCCAACGTCCTGACTTTC.

This clonotype occurred a few times. The chain combines TRBV7-9 with TRBJ2-3; D remains unclear. The length of the CDR3 is 14 residues. The V gene lost 6 bases and the J gene lost 0 bases, with 10 bases spanning the gap. Per the germline V gene, CDR1 is SEHNR and CDR2 is FQNEAQ (reference sequence). This chain's CDR3 is CASRGFGSTDTQYF. CDR3 DNA sequence: TGTGCCAGCAGAGGATTTGGGAGCACAGATACGCAGTATTTT.

The chain's CDR3 is CAWDLAGVGNEQFF. In DNA, the CDR3 is TGTGCCTGGGACCTAGCGGGGGTCGGCAATGAGCAGTTCTTC. V is TRBV30 and J is TRBJ2-1, with TRBD2 matching 10 bases. CDR3 length: 14 residues. Germline loops: CDR1 GTSNPN, CDR2 SVGIG (reference sequence). Unmatched junction bases numbered 7, after V lost 5 bases and J lost 6 bases.

The CDR3 region has the DNA TGCGCCAGCAGCCAAGAAACGAGCTCCTACAATGAGCAGTTCTTC. This sequence encodes CASSQETSSYNEQFF. This sequence joins TRBV4-3 and TRBJ2-1; D not certain. Germline V lookup: CDR1 LGHNA, CDR2 YSLEER. The CDR3 sequence is 15 residues long. The ends were cut back, 0 bases at V and 0 bases at J, with 6 bases in the middle.

This clonotype was detected only a few times. The rearrangement uses TRBV7-3 and TRBJ1-6; D perhaps matches TRBD1 (6 bases). V was cut by 5 bases and J by 10 bases, with 12 bases left in between. Germline-derived CDR1 and CDR2 are SGHTA and FQGTGA. This CDR3 has 13 residues. CDR3 sequence: CASSALQGSPLHF. The CDR3 nucleotides read TGTGCCAGCAGCGCCCTACAGGGCTCACCCCTCCACTTT.

This clonotype has a handful of counts. V gene TRBV4-3 combines with J gene TRBJ2-1; D gene ambiguous. V lost 0 bases and J 5 bases, leaving 11 bases between the germline ends. The germline V gene has CDR1 LGHNA and CDR2 YSLEER. The CDR3 consists of 15 residues. CDR3 nucleotides: TGCGCCAGCAGCCAAGAGGACCAGACTCACAATGAGCAGTTCTTC. This encodes CASSQEDQTHNEQFF.

This clonotype was observed a handful of times. J is TRBJ2-3 and V is TRBV18; 7 bases line up with TRBD2. Germline CDR1 and CDR2: KGHSH and LQKENI. This CDR3 is built from 16 residues. The V and J ends lost 3 bases and 1 base, in that order; junction bases with no gene match: 7. The chain's CDR3 is CASSPRGRERTDTQYF. The CDR3 nucleotides read TGTGCCAGCTCACCTCGGGGGAGGGAACGCACAGATACGCAGTATTTT.

This clonotype was observed once. The rearrangement joins TRBV5-1 to TRBJ1-6; possible D gene TRBD1, 5 bases. This CDR3 comprises 14 residues. Trimming cost V 1 base and J 8 bases, with 10 bases left between them. The germline gives CDR1 SGHRS, CDR2 YFSETQ. In DNA form, the CDR3 reads TGCGCCAGCAGCTTGACAGGAATCGATTCACCCCTCCACTTT. This sequence encodes CASSLTGIDSPLHF.

CDR3 sequence reads: CASSSIMDRLTDTQYF. The CDR3 DNA follows: TGTGCCAGCAGCTCAATCATGGACAGGCTGACAGATACGCAGTATTTT. This chain links TRBV7-6 with TRBJ2-3; the match to TRBD1 covers 7 bases. V lost 4 bases, J lost 3 bases, and 10 bases stayed unmatched. Germline V lookup: CDR1 SGHVS, CDR2 FNYEAQ. CDR3 length: 16 residues.